A single sample gave rise to the 10 T cell receptor beta chains below, sequenced in a study of shared clonotypes between healthy human individuals. Profiling relied on immunoSEQ multiplex PCR, and the TCRdb table lists in-frame clones only, not all of them. The sample contains 2 million to 2.5 million clones, over 90% of which appear only once. The sequenced sample was naive CD4+ T cells from PBMCs. Stated subset: CD45RA+ positively selected. Receptors were obtained from a man aged 18 to 35 in good health. Some clones in this sample may be carry-over from other donors' samples.

This chain joins TRBV5-8 and TRBJ2-5; 8 positions match TRBD2. Germline trimming cut 0 bases from V and 5 bases from J; bases unmatched to any gene: 3. Germline V gives CDR1 SGHTS, CDR2 YDEGEE. CDR3 length: 14 amino acids. CDR3 sequence: CASSLVAGYETQYF. The CDR3 DNA reads as TGTGCCAGCAGCTTGGTAGCGGGATACGAGACCCAGTACTTC. The variable domain in full, with the rest retrieved from reference TRBV5-8 and TRBJ2-5, is EAGVTQSPTHLIKTRGQQATLRCSPISGHTSVYWYQQALGLGLQFLLWYDEGEERNRGNFPPRFSGRQFPNYSSELNVNALELEDSALYLCASSLVAGYETQYFGPGTRLLVL.

This chain joins TRBV28 and TRBJ1-4; tentatively, D is TRBD1 (6 bases). The germline V gene has CDR1 MDHEN and CDR2 SYDVKM. CDR3 size: 17 residues. V shed 5 bases and J shed 0 bases, with 16 bases lying between them. CDR3 sequence reads: CASSQWTDRATNEKLFF. In DNA form, the CDR3 reads TGTGCCAGCAGTCAGTGGACAGATCGTGCAACTAATGAAAAACTGTTTTTT.

This clone was seen once. The V call is TRBV9, the J call TRBJ2-7; TRBD2 agrees at 8 bases. V shed 2 bases, J shed 2 bases, and the junction held 0 bases outside the gene matches. CDR3 length: 13 residues. From germline, CDR1 is SGDLS and CDR2 YYNGEE. The CDR3: CASSVGRAYEQYF. The CDR3 DNA follows: TGTGCCAGCAGCGTCGGGAGGGCCTACGAGCAGTACTTC.

The chain links TRBV4-1 to TRBJ2-3, with D hard to call. Germline V gene data show CDR1 as MGHRA and CDR2 as YSYEKL. The CDR3 loop spans 14 amino acids. Trimming pared 2 bases from V and 3 bases from J, leaving 9 bases between. CDR3 in DNA: TGCGCCAGCAGCCAACTCATATTTACAGATACGCAGTATTTT. Its translation is CASSQLIFTDTQYF.

The chain carries TRBV10-2 and TRBJ2-7, with D hard to call. CDR3 length: 14 amino acids. Germline V gene sequence: CDR1 WSHSY, CDR2 SAAADI. The germline V and J ends were trimmed by 0 bases and 4 bases, with 10 bases remaining between them. The CDR3 DNA reads TGCGCCAGCAGTGAGTCGTTCTCCACGTACGAGCAGTACTTC. Its translation: CASSESFSTYEQYF.

The V and J genes are TRBV18 and TRBJ2-5; TRBD1 agrees at 9 bases. The junction had 8 bases not matched to a gene; V was cut back by 1 base and J by 5 bases. Germline CDR1 is KGHSH and CDR2 is LQKENI. The CDR3 runs to 16 residues. The CDR3 spells CASSPRRTGDRETQYF. The CDR3 coding sequence is TGTGCCAGCTCACCACGCCGGACAGGGGACCGGGAGACCCAGTACTTC. The full variable domain, its missing parts supplied by reference TRBV18 and TRBJ2-5, is NAGVMQNPRHLVRRRGQEARLRCSPMKGHSHVYWYRQLPEEGLKFMVYLQKENIIDESGMPKERFSAEFPKEGPSILRIQQVVRGDSAAYFCASSPRRTGDRETQYFGPGTRLLVL.

This clone was counted once. The J gene is TRBJ2-3, the V gene TRBV4-3; 12 bases fit TRBD2. With 1 base clipped from V and 6 bases from J, the junction kept 11 bases outside the gene matches. The CDR3 sequence is 18 residues long. Germline-derived CDR1 and CDR2 are LGHNA and YSLEER. CDR3 DNA sequence: TGCGCCAGCAGCCAAGGGCTAAGAGCTGGGACTAGCGGGGATACGCAGTATTTT. This encodes CASSQGLRAGTSGDTQYF.

This clone has just one count. The J gene is TRBJ1-2, the V gene TRBV5-1, with TRBD1 identical over 8 bases. Germline V gives CDR1 SGHRS, CDR2 YFSETQ. Germline trimming cut 1 base from V and 3 bases from J; bases unmatched to any gene: 8. The CDR3 covers 16 residues. CDR3 loop: CASSLMGGQGDYGYTF. CDR3 nucleotide sequence: TGCGCCAGCAGCTTGATGGGAGGACAGGGAGACTATGGCTACACCTTC.

This chain links TRBV5-1 with TRBJ1-1, with D possibly TRBD1 on 5 matching bases. Germline V gene lookup returns CDR1 SGHRS and CDR2 YFSETQ. V lost 3 bases, J lost 6 bases, and 15 bases lay in between. The CDR3 has 14 residues. This CDR3 is CASSSTGGDAEAFF. The CDR3 DNA is TGCGCCAGCAGCTCAACCGGGGGAGACGCTGAAGCTTTCTTT.

This rearrangement joins TRBV25-1 to TRBJ2-3; D is unclear. Trimming removed 3 bases from V and 3 bases from J, with 10 bases in between. Germline-derived CDR1 and CDR2 are MGHDK and SYGVNS. This CDR3 contains 14 residues. The CDR3 loop reads CASSEERWTDTQYF. The CDR3 DNA reads TGTGCCAGCAGTGAGGAGAGGTGGACAGATACGCAGTATTTT.